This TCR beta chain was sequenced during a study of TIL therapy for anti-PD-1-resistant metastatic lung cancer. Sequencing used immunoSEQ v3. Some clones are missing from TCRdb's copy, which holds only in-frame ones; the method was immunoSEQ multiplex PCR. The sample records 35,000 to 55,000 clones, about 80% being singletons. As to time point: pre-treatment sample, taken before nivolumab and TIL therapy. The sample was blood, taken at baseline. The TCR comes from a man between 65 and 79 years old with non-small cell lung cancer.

CDR3 sequence (DNA): TGTGCCAGCACTTTCCCTCTCGACAGGGCCTTCTACGAGCAGTACTTC. It is translated as CASTFPLDRAFYEQYF. The chain joins TRBV27 to TRBJ2-7, with 7 bases identical to TRBD1. V lost 7 bases to trimming and J lost 3 bases; unmatched junction nucleotides: 15. The germline V gene has CDR1 MNHEY and CDR2 SMNVEV (reference sequence). The CDR3 runs to 16 residues.